The clone carrying this T cell receptor beta chain showed up just a few times. What it recognizes is unknown. The entry originates in a study of beta chain features in type 1 diabetes. Study-level points and caveats: Patients with Type 1 diabetes showed moderately but significantly shorter TCRB CDR3s in all four CD4+ subsets.

Every bit of the isolated RNA underwent reverse transcription, so sequencing read expressed TCRB transcripts. Sequenced by immunoSEQ multiplex PCR; TCRdb stores in-frame clones only, minus some. The sample yields over 200,000 clones, 11% seen once. This CDR3 is built from 15 residues. V dropped 4 bases and J dropped 5 bases, with 14 bases sitting between them. Germline V gives CDR1 SGHVS, CDR2 FNYEAQ. The TCR was taken from a man younger than 40 with type 1 diabetes. The material sequenced was naive CD4+ T cells from blood. The chain carries TRBV7-6 and TRBJ2-2; a weak D match, TRBD2 (5 bases). In nucleotides, the CDR3 is TGTGCCAGCAGCTCTCGGACTTTTCCGACCGGGGAGCTGTTTTTT. It encodes CASSSRTFPTGELFF.